This TCR beta chain appears in the sequencing data of a study of blood T cell repertoires in COVID-19 (dated by TCRdb to the early 2020s). About the study as a whole: The collaborator samples originated in the United States, Italy and Spain and spanned the acute and convalescent phases of COVID-19. The repertoires were released in a freely available public database intended as a resource for research on the immune response to SARS-CoV-2. Subjects who had been exposed to COVID-19, were actively infected with it, or had recovered from it provided the deeply sampled blood TCRbeta repertoires that made up the dataset. Sample metadata almost always included a de-identified subject ID, COVID-19 status, age in years and sex. Samples came from the ongoing ImmuneRACE study (first 160 participants) plus 1,254 subjects from 6 global collaborators. The material from the prospective study consisted of cDNA or gDNA derived from T cells, B-cell-depleted T cells, or PBMCs. Where HLA class I and class II types were available, the types were taken from metadata supplied by the sample provider, not from assay-based typing.

In the prospective study, participants were roughly 18 to 100 years old, resided in approximately 25 geographic areas of the United States, and were enrolled through a virtual design. Cohort assignment in the prospective study relied on participant-reported clinical history from a screening survey and a study questionnaire. Exposed participants had been in contact, within 2 weeks of entering the study, with a person who had a PCR-confirmed or clinician-diagnosed case of COVID-19. In the prospective study, whole blood, serum and a nasopharyngeal or oropharyngeal swab were collected from each participant by mobile phlebotomists. Additional blood draws and questionnaires over an approximately two-month period could optionally be provided by prospective study participants. Before DNA extraction, blood samples from the prospective study were shipped at room temperature or frozen. Concerning this clone itself: Its antigen is currently not known. No base-level quality is on record; no much larger clone is a single base apart.

TCRbeta CDR3 regions were amplified from genomic DNA using the immunoSEQ Assay, a bias-controlled multiplex PCR. As for the original processing: Within the assay, amplification of reference gene primers was used to estimate how many nucleated cells each sample contained. Sequence reads were collapsed and filtered to measure the absolute abundance of every unique TCRbeta CDR3 rearrangement. For each sample, productive Simpson clonality was calculated by taking the square root of Simpson's diversity index across productive rearrangements. Imported from immuneACCESS, the table was reduced by TCRdb to in-frame sequences with V and J called. These copies leave out some clones; in studies compared against another copy, an unresolved V gene accounts for under half, and the cause of the remainder is not known. V, J and clone size reflect that table, while D and trimming were determined from the DNA. This sample comprises 200,000 to 250,000 clones, 80% to 90% of them detected only once. Roughly 3.7% of the sample goes to the ten largest clones.

Results and caveats for the whole study, not just this receptor: How much clinical and demographic metadata was included differed by source and by participant, and the metadata was provided uncurated.

V gives up 5 bases and J gives up 3 bases, and the segment between their germline ends measures 9 bases. The CDR3 spans 13 residues, from the cysteine through the phenylalanine. Only the CDR3 part of the read is kept: 39 bases, read in frame from the first base. CDR1 and CDR2 are read off the germline V gene (reference sequence) as MNHEY and SMNVEV. The specimen sequenced was PBMCs or T cells enriched from blood (not recorded which). The TCR originated in a woman under 40 who had been exposed to COVID-19. This chain joins TRBV27 to TRBJ2-3; D gene: possibly TRBD2, on 5 matching bases. The nucleotide sequence is TGTGCCAGCAGTGTTCGGGATACAGATACGCAGTATTTT. Translation gives CASSVRDTDTQYF.